A selection of T cell receptor beta chains follows, all from one sample in a study of blood T cell repertoires in COVID-19. The table came from immunoSEQ multiplex PCR; TCRdb's copy has only in-frame clones and leaves some out. The sample shows roughly 330,000 clones, over 75% of them seen only once. Specimen: PBMCs or T cells enriched from blood (not recorded which). These receptor sequences come from a woman in her 30s who had recovered from COVID-19. Both conserved end residues are part of each CDR3. A D gene is named only where the DNA matches it firmly. Clone size is stated in some rows and not others, as once, few, many or a class when expanded.

-,TRBJ2-3,-,13,TRBV2,TGTGCCAGCAGTGGACACACCACAGATACGCAGTATTTT,CASSGHTTDTQYF
-,TRBJ1-2,-,13,TRBV20-1,TGCAGTGCTAGTATCGCAGAGGGGGTTGGCTACACCTTC,CSASIAEGVGYTF
-,TRBJ1-3,-,17,TRBV5-6,TGTGCCAGCAGCTTGGGGGGGCAACTGGGACCTGGAAACACCATATATTTT,CASSLGGQLGPGNTIYF
-,TRBJ2-1,-,13,TRBV24-1,TGTGCCACCGGGCGTGAGAGTTACAATGAGCAGTTCTTC,CATGRESYNEQFF
-,TRBJ1-6,TRBD1,16,TRBV5-4,TGTGCCAGCAGTTTCGACAGGGACGCCTATAATTCACCCCTCCACTTT,CASSFDRDAYNSPLHF
-,TRBJ1-1,-,14,TRBV10-3,TGTGCCATCAGTGAGGAGCTAAGGAACACTGAAGCTTTCTTT,CAISEELRNTEAFF
-,TRBJ1-4,-,14,TRBV7-9,TGTGCCAGCAGCCACAGAGTAAATAATGAAAAACTGTTTTTT,CASSHRVNNEKLFF
once,TRBJ1-2,-,12,TRBV28,TGTGCCAGCAGTGCGGGGCGAAGTGGCTACACCTTC,CASSAGRSGYTF
-,TRBJ1-4,-,15,TRBV9,TGTGCCAGCAGCGTAGGGGTGCTAGCAAATGAAAAACTGTTTTTT,CASSVGVLANEKLFF
-,TRBJ1-1,-,14,TRBV5-1,TGCGCCAGCAGTTATGACAGCATGAACACTGAAGCTTTCTTT,CASSYDSMNTEAFF
-,TRBJ2-7,TRBD2,15,TRBV6-6,TGTGCCAGCAGTCTGCCGGGACTAGCGGTACACGAGCAGTACTTC,CASSLPGLAVHEQYF
-,TRBJ1-1,-,11,TRBV21-1,TGTGCCATCCGCCGGGGAGTAAAGGCTTTCTTT,CAIRRGVKAFF
-,TRBJ1-6,-,16,TRBV3-1/TRBV3-2,TGTGCCAGCAGCCAAAGCCACTTAGGAGGGGATTCACCCCTCCACTTT,CASSQSHLGGDSPLHF
once,TRBJ1-4,-,17,TRBV23-1,TGCGCCAGCAGTCAATCGACTGAGGGTTCAACTAATGAAAAACTGTTTTTT,CASSQSTEGSTNEKLFF
-,TRBJ1-6,TRBD1,16,TRBV19,TGTGCCAGTAGTCCAGGAGACAGGGGGAGGTATTCACCCCTCCACTTT,CASSPGDRGRYSPLHF
-,TRBJ1-1,-,17,TRBV19,TGTGCCAGTATAGGAGGGGCAGGGCCCCCAGAGGCCACTGAAGCTTTCTTT,CASIGGAGPPEATEAFF